This section outlines one TCR beta chain sequence together with its context. Its matching antigen is unknown. The naive CD8 fraction comprised CD45RO-negative cells positively selected for CCR7 and excluded terminally differentiated effector memory CD45RA+ cells. The CDR3 sequence is 14 residues long. Germline V gene lookup returns CDR1 MDHEN and CDR2 SYDVKM. V gave up 3 bases and J gave up 7 bases, with 13 bases separating them. Only in-frame clones appear in the TCRdb table, and some are missing; sequencing was by immunoSEQ multiplex PCR. The sample yields approximately 2,200,000 clones, approximately 94% seen once. This entry is derived from a study of shared clonotypes between healthy human individuals. Study-level background: Three plates were used per donor for CD4 naive, three for CD4 memory, two for CD8 naive and one for CD8 memory.

General observations from the study: Of the naive CD4 clonotypes, around 5% were shared across a handful of donors. With few donors, the genetic and exposure-history diversity represented was limited. The authors sampled blood alone, and tissue repertoires likely differ.

V is TRBV28 and J is TRBJ1-5, with a weak D call TRBD1 (5 bases). This receptor was taken from a young man in good health. Some clones in this sample may be carry-over from other donors' samples. Sequenced sample: naive CD8+ T cells from PBMCs. The CDR3 sequence is CASSFRGARQPQHF. CDR3 nucleotide sequence: TGTGCCAGCAGTTTTCGGGGCGCTCGGCAGCCCCAGCATTTT.